This TCR beta chain was obtained from a study of spatial heterogeneity in lung cancer. As for the study in general: Sequence detection consistently recorded a greater number of beta-chain than alpha-chain sequences. On average, each unique TCR and UMI combination appeared more than ten times in raw reads. Study-wide results and limits: Ubiquitous expanded tumor TCRs were seen in blood more at resection than at follow-up.

TCRdb re-derived calls from the 5' RACE reads in MiXCR, one entry per CDR3 protein. The data contain 20,000 to 25,000 distinct CDR3 sequences, around 4.3% of them singletons. Trimming removed 6 bases from V and 5 bases from J, with 20 bases in between. In germline, CDR1 is MDHEN, CDR2 SYDVKM. The CDR3 length is 16 residues. Time point denoted: sample taken at primary tumor resection. Without sorting, whole RNA was sequenced from tumor, nontumor lung or frozen PBMC. This clonotype showed up many times. Its antigen is currently unknown. This TCR came from a male donor with early-stage non-small cell lung cancer. Here the sequenced sample was PBMCs, taken at surgery. The genes are TRBV28 and TRBJ1-5, with D perhaps matching TRBD1 (6 bases). The CDR3 bases are TGTGCCAGCAGCCGGGTTACCTGGGCAGGGGATCAGCCCCAGCATTTT. This encodes CASSRVTWAGDQPQHF. The full variable domain, its missing parts supplied by reference TRBV28 and TRBJ1-5, is DVKVTQSSRYLVKRTGEKVFLECVQDMDHENMFWYRQDPGLGLRLIYFSYDVKMKEKGDIPEGYSVSREKKERFSLILESASTNQTSMYLCASSRVTWAGDQPQHFGDGTRLSIL.